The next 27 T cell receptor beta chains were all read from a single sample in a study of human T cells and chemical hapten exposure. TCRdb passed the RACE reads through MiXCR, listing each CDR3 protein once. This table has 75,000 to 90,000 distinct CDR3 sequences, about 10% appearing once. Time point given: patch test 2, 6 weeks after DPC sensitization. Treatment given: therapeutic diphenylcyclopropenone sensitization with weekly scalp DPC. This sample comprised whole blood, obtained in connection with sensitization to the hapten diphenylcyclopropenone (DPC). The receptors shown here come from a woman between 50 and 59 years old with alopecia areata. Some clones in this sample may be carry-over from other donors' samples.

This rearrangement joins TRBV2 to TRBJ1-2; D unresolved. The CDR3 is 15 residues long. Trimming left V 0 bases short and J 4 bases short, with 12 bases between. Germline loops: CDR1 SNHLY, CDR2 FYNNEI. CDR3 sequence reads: CASSEASRRVYGYTF. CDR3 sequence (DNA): TGTGCCAGCAGTGAAGCCTCAAGGAGAGTCTATGGCTACACCTTC.

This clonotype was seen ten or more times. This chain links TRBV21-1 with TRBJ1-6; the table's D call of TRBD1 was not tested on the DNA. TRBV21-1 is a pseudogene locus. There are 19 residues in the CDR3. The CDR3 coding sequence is TGTGCCAGCAGCACCCTTTCGGCCCAGGGGGCGCAAGGGGATTCACCCCTCCACTTT. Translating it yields CASSTLSAQGAQGDSPLHF.

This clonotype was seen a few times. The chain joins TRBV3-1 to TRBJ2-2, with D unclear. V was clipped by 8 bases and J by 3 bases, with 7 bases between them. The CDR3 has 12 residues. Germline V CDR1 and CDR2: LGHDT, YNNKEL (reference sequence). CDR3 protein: CASVSDTGELFF. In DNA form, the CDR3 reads TGTGCCAGCGTATCGGACACCGGGGAGCTGTTTTTT.

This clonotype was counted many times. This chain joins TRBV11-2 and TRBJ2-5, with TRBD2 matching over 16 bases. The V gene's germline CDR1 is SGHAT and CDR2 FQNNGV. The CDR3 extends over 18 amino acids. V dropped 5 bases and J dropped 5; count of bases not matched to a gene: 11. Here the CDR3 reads CASSLRGLAGGYWETQYF. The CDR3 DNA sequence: TGTGCCAGCAGCCTACGGGGACTAGCGGGAGGGTATTGGGAGACCCAGTACTTC.

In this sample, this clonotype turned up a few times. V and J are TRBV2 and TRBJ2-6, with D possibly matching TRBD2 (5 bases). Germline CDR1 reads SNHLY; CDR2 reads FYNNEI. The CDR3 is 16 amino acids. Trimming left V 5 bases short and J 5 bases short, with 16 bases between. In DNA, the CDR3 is TGTGCCAGCAGTAAGGCGCCCGGGGATAGGGCCAACGTCCTGACTTTC. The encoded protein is CASSKAPGDRANVLTF.

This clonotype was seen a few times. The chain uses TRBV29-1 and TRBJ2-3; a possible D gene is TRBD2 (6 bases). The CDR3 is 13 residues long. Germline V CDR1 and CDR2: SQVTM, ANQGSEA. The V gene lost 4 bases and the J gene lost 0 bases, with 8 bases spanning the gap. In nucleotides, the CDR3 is TGCAGCGTTGGGAGCGGGAGCACAGATACGCAGTATTTT. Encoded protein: CSVGSGSTDTQYF.

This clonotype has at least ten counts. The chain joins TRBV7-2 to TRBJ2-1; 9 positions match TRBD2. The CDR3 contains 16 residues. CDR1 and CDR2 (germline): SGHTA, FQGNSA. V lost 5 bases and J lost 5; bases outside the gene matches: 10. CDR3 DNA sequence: TGTGCCAGCAGCACACAAAGCGGGGGGATTAACAATGAGCAGTTCTTC. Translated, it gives CASSTQSGGINNEQFF.

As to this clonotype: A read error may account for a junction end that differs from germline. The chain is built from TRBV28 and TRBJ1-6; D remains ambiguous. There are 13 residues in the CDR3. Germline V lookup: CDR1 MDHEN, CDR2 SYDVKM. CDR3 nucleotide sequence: TGTACCAGCTCTCGTAGGGTGCGGTCACCCCTCCACTTT. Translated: CTSSRRVRSPLHF. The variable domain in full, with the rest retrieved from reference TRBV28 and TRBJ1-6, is DVKVTQSSRYLVKRTGEKVFLECVQDMDHENMFWYRQDPGLGLRLIYFSYDVKMKEKGDIPEGYSVSREKKERFSLILESASTNQTSMYLCTSSRRVRSPLHFGNGTRLTVT.

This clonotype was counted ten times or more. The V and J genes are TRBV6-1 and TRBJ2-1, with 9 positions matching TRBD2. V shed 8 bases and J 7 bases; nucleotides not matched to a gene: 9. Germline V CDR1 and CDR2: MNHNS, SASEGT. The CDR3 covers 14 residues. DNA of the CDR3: TGTGCCAGCTGTGGCGGGAGGGCCGCAAATGAGCAGTTCTTC. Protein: CASCGGRAANEQFF.

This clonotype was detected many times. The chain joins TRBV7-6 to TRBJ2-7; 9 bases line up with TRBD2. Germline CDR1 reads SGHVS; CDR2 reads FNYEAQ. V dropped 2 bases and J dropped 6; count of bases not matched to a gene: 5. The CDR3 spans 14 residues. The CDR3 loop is CASSLRREGPEQYF. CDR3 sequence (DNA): TGTGCCAGCAGCTTACGGCGGGAGGGCCCCGAGCAGTACTTC.

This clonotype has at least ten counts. The CDR3 loop is CAGRTGVAYNEQFF. CDR3 nucleotide sequence: TGTGCCGGGAGAACAGGGGTCGCCTACAATGAGCAGTTCTTC. The chain recombines TRBV2 with TRBJ2-1; TRBD1 matches at 7 bases. After removal of 11 bases from V and 2 bases from J, the junction contained 9 bases not matched to a gene. There are 14 residues in the CDR3. CDR1 is SNHLY and CDR2 is FYNNEI in the germline V gene.

The CDR3 protein is CASSQDWPGSYNEQFF. The CDR3 DNA follows: TGCGCCAGCAGCCAAGATTGGCCCGGGTCGTACAATGAGCAGTTCTTC. The rearrangement links TRBV4-1 to TRBJ2-1; D remains unclear. The germline gives CDR1 MGHRA, CDR2 YSYEKL. The CDR3 has 16 amino acids. Trimming pared 0 bases from V and 4 bases from J, leaving 13 bases between.

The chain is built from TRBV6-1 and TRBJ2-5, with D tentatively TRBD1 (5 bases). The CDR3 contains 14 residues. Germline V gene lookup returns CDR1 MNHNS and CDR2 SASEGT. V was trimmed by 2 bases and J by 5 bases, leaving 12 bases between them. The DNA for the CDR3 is TGTGCCAGCAGTGAAACCTGGCAGGGTGAGACCCAGTACTTC. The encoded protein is CASSETWQGETQYF.

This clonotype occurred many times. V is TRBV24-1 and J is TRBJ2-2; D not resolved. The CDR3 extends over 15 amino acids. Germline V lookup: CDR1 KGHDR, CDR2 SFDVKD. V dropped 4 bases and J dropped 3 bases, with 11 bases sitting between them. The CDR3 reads CATSETSKDTGELFF. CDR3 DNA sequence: TGTGCCACCAGTGAGACGAGTAAGGACACCGGGGAGCTGTTTTTT.

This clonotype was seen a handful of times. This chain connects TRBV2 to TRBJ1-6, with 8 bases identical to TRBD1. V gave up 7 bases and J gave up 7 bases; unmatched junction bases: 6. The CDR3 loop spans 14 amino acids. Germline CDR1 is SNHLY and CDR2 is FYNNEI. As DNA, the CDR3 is TGTGCCAGCACCTCAGGACAGGGAAATTCACCCCTCCACTTT. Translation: CASTSGQGNSPLHF.

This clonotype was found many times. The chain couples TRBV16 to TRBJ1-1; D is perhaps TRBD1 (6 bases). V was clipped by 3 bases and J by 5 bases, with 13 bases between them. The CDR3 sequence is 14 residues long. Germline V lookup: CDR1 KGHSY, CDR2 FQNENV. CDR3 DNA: TGTGCCAGCAGCCAGGCTTACAGGGAAACTGAAGCTTTCTTT. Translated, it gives CASSQAYRETEAFF.

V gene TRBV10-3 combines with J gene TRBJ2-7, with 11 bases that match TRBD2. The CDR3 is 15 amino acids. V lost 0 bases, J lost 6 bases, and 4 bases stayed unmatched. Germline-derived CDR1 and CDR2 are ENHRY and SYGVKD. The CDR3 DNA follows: TGTGCCATCAGTGAGTCGGCACTAGCGGGAGTCGAGCAGTACTTC. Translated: CAISESALAGVEQYF.

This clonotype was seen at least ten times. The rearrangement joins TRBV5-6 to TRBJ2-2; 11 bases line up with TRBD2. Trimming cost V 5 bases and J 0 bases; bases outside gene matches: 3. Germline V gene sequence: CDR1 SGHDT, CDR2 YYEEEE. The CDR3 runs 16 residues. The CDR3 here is CASRKTSGTNTGELFF. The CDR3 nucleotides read TGTGCCAGCAGGAAGACTAGCGGGACGAACACCGGGGAGCTGTTTTTT.

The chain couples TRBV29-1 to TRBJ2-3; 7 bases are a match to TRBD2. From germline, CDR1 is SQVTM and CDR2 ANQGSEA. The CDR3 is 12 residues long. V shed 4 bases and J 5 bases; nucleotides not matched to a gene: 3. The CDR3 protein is CSVAASGDTQYF. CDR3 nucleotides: TGCAGCGTTGCTGCTAGCGGAGATACGCAGTATTTT.

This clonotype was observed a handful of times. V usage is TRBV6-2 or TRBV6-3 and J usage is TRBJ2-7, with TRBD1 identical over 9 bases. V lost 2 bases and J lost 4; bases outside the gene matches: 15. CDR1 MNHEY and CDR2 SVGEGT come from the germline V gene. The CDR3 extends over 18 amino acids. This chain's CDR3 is CASSYHGGRDRVDYEQYF. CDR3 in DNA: TGTGCCAGCAGTTACCACGGAGGCCGGGACAGGGTCGATTACGAGCAGTACTTC.

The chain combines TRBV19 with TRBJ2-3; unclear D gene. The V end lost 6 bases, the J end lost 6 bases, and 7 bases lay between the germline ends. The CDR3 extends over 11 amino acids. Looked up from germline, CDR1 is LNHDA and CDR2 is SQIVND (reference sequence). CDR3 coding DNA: TGTGCCAGTAGACGCCTCGATACGCAGTATTTT. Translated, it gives CASRRLDTQYF.

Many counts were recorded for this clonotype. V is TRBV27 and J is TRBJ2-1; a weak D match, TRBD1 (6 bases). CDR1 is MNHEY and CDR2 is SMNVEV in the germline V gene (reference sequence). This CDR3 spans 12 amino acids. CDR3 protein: CTRQDSYNEQFF. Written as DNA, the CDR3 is TGTACTAGACAGGACTCCTACAATGAGCAGTTCTTC.

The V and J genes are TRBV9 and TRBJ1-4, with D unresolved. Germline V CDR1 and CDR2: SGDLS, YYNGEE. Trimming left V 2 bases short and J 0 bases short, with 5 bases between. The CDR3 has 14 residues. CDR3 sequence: CASSVRSTNEKLFF. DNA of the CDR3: TGTGCCAGCAGCGTTAGATCAACTAATGAAAAACTGTTTTTT. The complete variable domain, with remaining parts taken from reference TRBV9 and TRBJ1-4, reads DSGVTQTPKHLITATGQRVTLRCSPRSGDLSVYWYQQSLDQGLQFLIQYYNGEERAKGNILERFSAQQFPDLHSELNLSSLELGDSALYFCASSVRSTNEKLFFGSGTQLSVL.

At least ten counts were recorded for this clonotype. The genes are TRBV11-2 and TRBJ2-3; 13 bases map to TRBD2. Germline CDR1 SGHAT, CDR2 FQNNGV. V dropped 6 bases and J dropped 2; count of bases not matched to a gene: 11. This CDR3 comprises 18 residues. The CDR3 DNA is TGTGCCAGCAGACCAACTAGCGGGAGGGCCCTAGACACAGATACGCAGTATTTT. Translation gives CASRPTSGRALDTDTQYF.

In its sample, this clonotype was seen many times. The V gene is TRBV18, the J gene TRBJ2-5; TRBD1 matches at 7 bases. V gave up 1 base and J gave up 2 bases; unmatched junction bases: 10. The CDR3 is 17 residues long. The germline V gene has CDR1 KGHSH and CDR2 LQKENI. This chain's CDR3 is CASSPLGQSSLQETQYF. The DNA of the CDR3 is TGTGCCAGCTCACCACTGGGACAGTCATCCCTGCAAGAGACCCAGTACTTC.

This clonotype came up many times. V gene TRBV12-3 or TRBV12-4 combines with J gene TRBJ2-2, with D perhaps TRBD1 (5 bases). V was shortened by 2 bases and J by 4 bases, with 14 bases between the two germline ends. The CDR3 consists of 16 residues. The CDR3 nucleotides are TGTGCCAGCAGTTTAAGCCCCAGGGTTGGCACCGGGGAGCTGTTTTTT. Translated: CASSLSPRVGTGELFF.

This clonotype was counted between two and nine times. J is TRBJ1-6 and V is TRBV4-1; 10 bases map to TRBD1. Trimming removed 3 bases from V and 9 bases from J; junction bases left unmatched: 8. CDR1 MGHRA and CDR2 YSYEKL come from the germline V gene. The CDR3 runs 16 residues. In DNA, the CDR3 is TGCGCCAGCAGCCAGGGACAGGGGCTGAGGAGTTCACCCCTCCACTTT. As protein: CASSQGQGLRSSPLHF.